The entry that follows covers one T cell receptor beta chain sequence. It has no known antigen specificity. A Human TCR Profiling Kit was used to prepare UMI-labeled 5' RACE TCRbeta libraries. Every TCRbeta library was prepared in parallel with an identical number of PCR cycles. Under the source paper's analysis protocol: Between roughly 3,000 and 18,000 functional CDR3beta clonotypes were contained in each TCRbeta library. MIGEC 1.2.9 was used for UMI extraction and consensus assembly, with at least three reads per UMI being required. MiXCR 3.0.3 was used to extract in-frame CDR3beta repertoires. Each sample was downsampled to 42,000 randomly selected UMIs before diversity metrics were calculated in VDJtools 1.2.1. Repertoire overlap metrics D, R and F2 were calculated in VDJtools for the top 3,000 clones of each sample pair. TCRdb reprocessed the reads into one record per CDR3 protein sequence, lacking DNA. These V and J calls are TCRdb output, not the study's own analysis. This sample's table has entries for about 10,000 distinct CDR3 sequences. The top ten clonotypes cover around 20% of the sample.

These data belong to a study of human CD8 memory T cell subsets (dated by TCRdb to between 2020 and 2021). Regarding the research as a whole: To assess clonal relationships, the TCRbeta repertoires of stem-like (TSTEM), progenitor exhausted-like (TPEX) and effector memory CD8+ T cell subsets were compared. Over 5 donors each provided TSTEM, TPEX and effector memory subsets, from which TCRbeta repertoires were obtained. Findings and caveats that apply to the study as a whole: Sequencing was limited to TCRbeta chains, and the repertoire comparisons were based on about six donors analyzed with paired t-tests and Bonferroni correction. Similarly high normalized Shannon-Wiener diversity was shown by TSTEM and TPEX subsets, whereas comparatively lower diversity was seen in effector memory subsets. Greater repertoire diversity in TSTEM than in TPEX subsets was suggested by Chao1 estimates, potentially reflecting a broader range of specificities. The stem-like TSTEM and TPEX subsets each shared clonotypes with effector memory cells, but the TSTEM and TPEX repertoires had minimal overlap with each other, suggesting distinct antigen spectra.

Density gradient separation was used to isolate peripheral blood mononuclear cells from healthy donor buffy coats. In the study, total CD8+ T cells were enriched by negative magnetic separation with EasySep or MojoSort CD8+ T cell isolation kits. For each subset, total RNA was extracted using an RNeasy Mini Kit from duplicate vials of 150,000 sorted CD8+ T cells. PBMCs were used either fresh or after being cryopreserved in fetal bovine serum containing around 9.4% DMSO. Fluorescence-activated cell sorting on a FACSAria III was used to sort the CD8+ T cell subsets to purity. Including cysteine and phenylalanine, the CDR3 has 12 amino acids. DNA for this receptor is not on file. CDR1 and CDR2 are drawn from the germline V gene: SGHRS, YFSETQ.

The clonotype comes from a human donor in good health. Recombination linked TRBV5-1 to TRBJ2-7. Sequencing was performed on CD8+ T cells from PBMCs. The CDR3 region: CASSGSTYEQYF.